This T cell receptor beta chain is drawn from a study of Ad26.COV2.S vaccination and SARS-CoV-2 variants. Study background: Once or twice, 56 days apart, Ad26.COV2.S was delivered intramuscularly. General study points: After vaccination, substantial breadth of spike-specific CD8+ and CD4+ responses was reported. Breadth measured for non-spike TCRs was similar across vaccine and placebo recipients.

Sequencing used immunoSEQ multiplex PCR; TCRdb keeps in-frame clones, though not all of them. The sample lists more than 400,000 clones, around 93% seen once, with roughly 1.7% in the top ten. This clone appeared a few times. Its antigen is undetermined. Treatment here: around 19 received Ad26.COV2.S at low or high dose, single or two shots; about 5 received placebo; per-sample allocation not given. It was on day 63 after the first vaccine or placebo injection that samples were taken. This receptor was taken from a person aged 18-60 years who received the Ad26.COV2.S COVID-19 vaccine or a placebo. The sequencing used peripheral blood, collected in a trial of Ad26.COV2.S vaccine versus placebo.

The CDR3, as DNA: TGTGCCAGCAGCCAACCAAGGAGAGGTGGCTACACCTTC. Translating gives CASSQPRRGGYTF. The rearrangement links TRBV6-5 to TRBJ1-2; D is ambiguous. This CDR3 is 13 amino acids long. Germline V gene lookup returns CDR1 MNHEY and CDR2 SVGAGI. Deletions cut 6 bases from V and 7 bases from J, with 15 bases between.